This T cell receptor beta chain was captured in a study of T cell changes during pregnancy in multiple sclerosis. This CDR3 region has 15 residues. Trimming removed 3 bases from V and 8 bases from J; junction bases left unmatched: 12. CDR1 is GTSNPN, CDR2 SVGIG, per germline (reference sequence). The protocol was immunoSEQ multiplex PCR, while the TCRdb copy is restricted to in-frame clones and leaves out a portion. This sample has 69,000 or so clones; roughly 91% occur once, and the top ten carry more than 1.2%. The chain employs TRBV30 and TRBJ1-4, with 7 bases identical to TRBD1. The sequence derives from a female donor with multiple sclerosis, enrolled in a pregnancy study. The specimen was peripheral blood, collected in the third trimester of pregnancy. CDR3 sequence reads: CAWSPGQGEWEKLFF. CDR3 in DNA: TGTGCCTGGAGCCCTGGCCAGGGGGAATGGGAAAAACTGTTTTTT.